The following is a TCR beta chain sequence with its context. The antigen remains undetermined. Healthy donors had no documented immune events, such as infections, while sampled. The record originates from a study of identifying expanded T cells in peripheral blood. Study-wide findings and caveats: Variance in clone template counts between two-week samples significantly increased with total template count across all healthy donors.

From germline, CDR1 is MNHEY and CDR2 SVGAGI. The CDR3 has 14 residues. After removal of 0 bases from V and 5 bases from J, the junction contained 2 bases not matched to a gene. Profiled with immunoSEQ multiplex PCR; TCRdb holds only in-frame clones, not every one. The data contain tens of thousands of clones, 88% of them singletons. This rearrangement joins TRBV6-5 to TRBJ2-7; 9 bases align to TRBD2. The TCR was taken from a person aged 18 to 70 in good health. The sequencing input was blood. CDR3 sequence reads: CASSYSVAGDEQYF. CDR3 coding DNA: TGTGCCAGCAGTTACTCTGTAGCGGGAGACGAGCAGTACTTC.